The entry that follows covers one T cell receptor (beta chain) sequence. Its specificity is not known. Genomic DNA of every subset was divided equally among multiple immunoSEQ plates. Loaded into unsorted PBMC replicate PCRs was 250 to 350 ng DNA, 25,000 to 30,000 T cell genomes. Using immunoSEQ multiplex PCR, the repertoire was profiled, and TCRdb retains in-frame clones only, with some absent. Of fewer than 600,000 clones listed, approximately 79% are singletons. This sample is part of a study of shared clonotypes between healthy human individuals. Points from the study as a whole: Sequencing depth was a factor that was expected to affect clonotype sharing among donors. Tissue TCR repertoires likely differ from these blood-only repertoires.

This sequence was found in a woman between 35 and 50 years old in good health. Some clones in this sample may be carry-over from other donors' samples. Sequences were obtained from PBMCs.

This CDR3 is CASSQPSGTDSYEQYF. CDR3 nucleotides: TGTGCCAGCAGCCAACCCAGCGGGACAGACTCCTACGAGCAGTACTTC. The chain employs TRBV28 and TRBJ2-7, with D perhaps being TRBD1 or TRBD2 (7 bases each). This CDR3 is 16 amino acids long. Looked up from germline, CDR1 is MDHEN and CDR2 is SYDVKM. Trimming took off 6 bases at V and 0 bases at J, with 18 bases between the two ends. The full variable domain, rest sourced from reference TRBV28 and TRBJ2-7, is DVKVTQSSRYLVKRTGEKVFLECVQDMDHENMFWYRQDPGLGLRLIYFSYDVKMKEKGDIPEGYSVSREKKERFSLILESASTNQTSMYLCASSQPSGTDSYEQYFGPGTRLTVT.